This passage covers 15 T cell receptor beta chains from one sample sequenced in a study of blood T cell repertoires in COVID-19. Sequencing was performed with immunoSEQ multiplex PCR; in TCRdb, only in-frame clones are kept and a portion is missing. There are around 330,000 clones in the sample; roughly 88% occur only once, and under 2% lies in the top ten. Material for sequencing was peripheral blood. These receptors originate from a woman in her 30s with COVID-19, enrolled during active disease.

This chain uses TRBV6-6 with TRBJ2-5; TRBD2 matches at 8 bases. J gave up 4 bases and V 7 bases, and 8 bases lay outside the gene matches. The CDR3 is made up of 14 amino acids. The germline V gene has CDR1 MNHNY and CDR2 SVGAGI (reference sequence). This CDR3 is CASKKPGGTETQYF. DNA for the CDR3: TGTGCCAGCAAGAAGCCGGGGGGGACAGAGACCCAGTACTTC.

The chain combines TRBV5-1 with TRBJ1-2; 7 bases agree with TRBD1. Germline trimming cut 4 bases from V and 4 bases from J; bases unmatched to any gene: 7. There are 14 residues in the CDR3. The germline V gene encodes CDR1 SGHRS and CDR2 YFSETQ. CDR3 in DNA: TGCGCCAGCAGCCCCGGGCAGGGGGTCTATGGCTACACCTTC. It yields the protein CASSPGQGVYGYTF.

The V gene is TRBV9, the J gene TRBJ2-4; a weak D match, TRBD1 (6 bases). The CDR3 is 15 amino acids. V lost 4 bases to trimming and J lost 6 bases, with 17 bases between them. From germline, CDR1 is SGDLS and CDR2 YYNGEE. The CDR3 nucleotides are TGTGCCAGCAGCACCGGGCCGTCCAGGGGAAACATTCAGTACTTC. Translated: CASSTGPSRGNIQYF.

This chain joins TRBV11-2 and TRBJ2-3; TRBD2 matches at 13 bases. Trimming took 5 bases from V and 2 from J; bases not matched to a gene: 13. The CDR3 contains 19 residues. Germline loops: CDR1 SGHAT, CDR2 FQNNGV. CDR3 DNA sequence: TGTGCCAGCAGCCGCCACCAACTAGCGGGGGGGCGGACCACAGATACGCAGTATTTT. Protein sequence: CASSRHQLAGGRTTDTQYF.

The chain carries TRBV7-6 and TRBJ2-1; 9 bases line up with TRBD2. The CDR3 consists of 15 residues. J was trimmed by 6 bases and V by 3 bases; bases with no gene match: 6. Germline CDR1 and CDR2: SGHVS and FNYEAQ. The CDR3 DNA is TGTGCCAGCAGCTTTCGTAGCGGGGGAGGCAATGAGCAGTTCTTC. It yields the protein CASSFRSGGGNEQFF.

The rearrangement links TRBV27 to TRBJ2-5; 14 nucleotides line up with TRBD2. Germline V gene sequence: CDR1 MNHEY, CDR2 SMNVEV (reference sequence). After removal of 5 bases from V and 7 bases from J, the junction contained 3 bases not matched to a gene. The CDR3 loop spans 14 amino acids. The CDR3 DNA follows: TGTGCCAGCAGTAGGACTAGCGGGGGGTCGACCCAGTACTTC. Its protein is CASSRTSGGSTQYF.

V gene TRBV6-6 combines with J gene TRBJ2-1; 11 bases are shared with TRBD2. The CDR3 consists of 15 residues. Germline V gene data show CDR1 as MNHNY and CDR2 as SVGAGI (reference sequence). Trimming took 5 bases from V and 8 from J; bases not matched to a gene: 8. For the CDR3, the DNA is TGTGCCAGCAGTCCGAGACTAGCGGGGAGTGATGAGCAGTTCTTC. Amino acids: CASSPRLAGSDEQFF.

The V and J genes are TRBV2 and TRBJ2-1; 7 bases are shared with TRBD2. The trim removed 5 bases at V and 10 bases at J, leaving 11 bases unmatched. The germline CDR1 and CDR2 sequences are SNHLY and FYNNEI. This CDR3 comprises 14 residues. The CDR3 nucleotides are TGTGCCAGCAGTCCTGACGGGAGGCTGGGCGAGCAGTTCTTC. This codes for CASSPDGRLGEQFF.

The CDR3 DNA follows: TGCGCCAGCAGCCTGGACGGTAATTCACCCCTCCACTTT. It yields the protein CASSLDGNSPLHF. The rearrangement uses TRBV5-1 and TRBJ1-6; D call uncertain. The CDR3 covers 13 residues. V was trimmed by 4 bases and J by 6 bases, leaving 8 bases between them. CDR1 is SGHRS, CDR2 YFSETQ, per germline. Looking up the rest from reference TRBV5-1 and TRBJ1-6 gives the full variable domain: KAGVTQTPRYLIKTRGQQVTLSCSPISGHRSVSWYQQTPGQGLQFLFEYFSETQRNKGNFPGRFSGRQFSNSRSEMNVSTLELGDSALYLCASSLDGNSPLHFGNGTRLTVT.

This clone was found once. This chain links TRBV19 with TRBJ1-4; tentatively, D is TRBD1 (5 bases). Germline CDR1 reads LNHDA; CDR2 reads SQIVND (reference sequence). The CDR3 covers 13 residues. The V end was cut by 6 bases, the J end by 4 bases, with 9 bases between. CDR3 DNA: TGTGCCAGTAGCAAAGGGGTTAATGAAAAACTGTTTTTT. Translating gives CASSKGVNEKLFF.

The rearrangement links TRBV5-1 to TRBJ1-5, with 9 positions matching TRBD1. The CDR3 has 15 amino acids. J gave up 4 bases and V 0 bases, and 2 bases lay outside the gene matches. CDR1 and CDR2 from the germline V gene are SGHRS and YFSETQ. The CDR3 protein is CASSLGTGENQPQHF. The CDR3 DNA reads TGCGCCAGCAGCTTGGGGACAGGGGAGAATCAGCCCCAGCATTTT. Using reference TRBV5-1 and TRBJ1-5 for the parts outside the CDR3, the full variable domain is KAGVTQTPRYLIKTRGQQVTLSCSPISGHRSVSWYQQTPGQGLQFLFEYFSETQRNKGNFPGRFSGRQFSNSRSEMNVSTLELGDSALYLCASSLGTGENQPQHFGDGTRLSIL.

The rearrangement joins TRBV5-4 to TRBJ2-5; D is unclear. The CDR3 runs 13 residues. The V and J ends lost 4 bases and 3 bases respectively, with 10 bases between them. Germline assignment: CDR1 SGHNT and CDR2 YYREEE (reference sequence). CDR3 region: CASSEETEETQYF. CDR3 nucleotide sequence: TGTGCCAGCAGCGAGGAGACTGAAGAGACCCAGTACTTC.

The genes are TRBV4-1 and TRBJ2-6; D uncertain. This CDR3 region has 17 residues. Trimming pared 4 bases from V and 0 bases from J, leaving 13 bases between. From germline, CDR1 is MGHRA and CDR2 YSYEKL. The CDR3 spells CASSPFLTSSGANVLTF. The CDR3 nucleotides are TGCGCCAGCAGCCCATTCCTCACGAGCTCTGGGGCCAACGTCCTGACTTTC.

This clone was observed a single time. This chain uses TRBV6-5 with TRBJ2-3; possibly TRBD1 for D (6 bases). Trimming left V 6 bases short and J 3 bases short, with 16 bases between. The germline CDR1 and CDR2 sequences are MNHEY and SVGAGI. The CDR3 is 15 residues long. CDR3 bases: TGTGCCAGCAGGGTCAACAGGGAATCGACAGATACGCAGTATTTT. Translation gives CASRVNRESTDTQYF.

The DNA of the CDR3 is TGCGCCAGCAGTACTAGCGGGGGGCGGGATACGCAGTATTTT. It translates to CASSTSGGRDTQYF. The V call is TRBV10-2, the J call TRBJ2-3; the match to TRBD2 covers 12 bases. Germline CDR1 and CDR2: WSHSY and SAAADI. The trim removed 5 bases at V and 6 bases at J, leaving 3 bases unmatched. The CDR3 runs 14 residues.